This T cell receptor beta chain was identified during a study of CD8 T cells in Susac syndrome. The authors reverse transcribed roughly 0.5 to 1 ug RNA with random hexamers. A single record per CDR3 protein comes from TCRdb applying MiXCR to the immunoSEQ multiplex PCR reads. The data contain fewer than 350,000 distinct CDR3 sequences, roughly 85% of them seen just once; the ten biggest clones take up 0.2% to 0.25%. Findings and limits, study-wide: It was acknowledged in the study that the number of individuals who were included in its TCR sequencing and HLA analysis was relatively small.

The CDR3 totals 16 residues. Trimming cost V 1 base and J 5 bases; bases outside gene matches: 7. The germline V gene has CDR1 SEHNR and CDR2 FQNEAQ (reference sequence). On this clonotype itself: The target antigen is unknown.

The sequence came from a human donor with multiple sclerosis. The V call is TRBV7-9, the J call TRBJ2-2; 7 nucleotides align to TRBD1. What was sequenced was CD8+ T cells from PBMCs. CDR3 amino acids: CASSLDRGQWTGELFF. CDR3 nucleotide sequence: TGTGCCAGCAGCTTAGACCGGGGACAGTGGACCGGGGAGCTGTTTTTT.